The present T cell receptor beta chain was sequenced within a study of T-cell reconstitution after alpha-beta-depleted transplantation in children. Findings and limits, study-wide: The study traced high day-60 TCRbeta diversity in some patients to surviving recipient T cells and thymic progenitors. T-cell counts and diversity at one year post-transplant came mainly from newly produced T cells. Alpha-beta T cells present about two months after transplant were reported to originate from several hundred expanded graft clones.

The germline CDR1 and CDR2 sequences are MNHNS and SASEGT. Trimming removed 4 bases at V and 4 bases at J, with 8 bases between. This CDR3 has 12 residues. During its preparation, the TCRbeta library received unique molecular identifiers. TCRdb re-called the PCR reads with MiXCR, one entry per CDR3 protein. The data hold approximately 240,000 distinct CDR3 sequences, with approximately 10% observed a single time. This clonotype was found many times. The antigen remains unidentified. The sequences come from PBMCs, collected before TCRalphabeta/CD19-depleted stem cell transplant. The sequence was collected from a child younger than two with acute myeloid leukemia, due to receive a stem cell transplant. The V gene is TRBV6-1, the J gene TRBJ2-7, with D tentatively TRBD1 or TRBD2 (5 bases each). CDR3 sequence (DNA): TGTGCCAGCAGTGGGGACGGGTACGAGCAGTACTTC. Protein sequence: CASSGDGYEQYF.